This T cell receptor (beta chain) is from a study of shared clonotypes between healthy human individuals. Genomic DNA for unsorted samples was obtained from about 90 million PBMCs. Study-wide findings and caveats: Deeper or shallower sequencing was expected to change how clonotypes are shared among donors.

At a deep level, the assay was run. Investigators spread the genomic DNA of each subset evenly over several immunoSEQ plates. Sequenced by immunoSEQ multiplex PCR; TCRdb stores in-frame clones only, minus some. Among about 530,000 clones listed, approximately 79% were seen once. Of note for this clone: Its antigen is as yet unknown.

Sequenced: PBMCs. The sequence was collected from a woman aged 40 to 50 in good health. Some clones in this sample may be carry-over from other donors' samples.

The CDR3 sequence: CASSDPRGSNQPQHF. CDR3 DNA: TGTGCCAGCAGTGACCCCAGGGGGAGCAATCAGCCCCAGCATTTT. The J gene is TRBJ1-5, the V gene TRBV2; the match to TRBD1 covers 7 bases. V was clipped by 3 bases and J by 1 base; unmatched bases: 3. From germline, CDR1 is SNHLY and CDR2 FYNNEI. CDR3 size: 15 residues.